What follows are 30 T cell receptor beta chains derived from one specimen sequenced in a study of response to subunit inactivated influenza vaccine. From the RT-PCR reads, TCRdb called clonotypes with MiXCR, one entry per CDR3 protein. Among hundreds of thousands of distinct CDR3 sequences listed, about 18% were seen once. The source was PBMCs from blood, collected about 5 days after vaccination. The receptors come from a man over 45 who received an inactivated influenza vaccine.

This clonotype turned up a few times. The rearrangement uses TRBV29-1 and TRBJ2-1, with TRBD1 as a possible D gene (5 bases). This CDR3 spans 11 amino acids. From germline, CDR1 is SQVTM and CDR2 ANQGSEA. Between the trimmed V and J ends, which lost 6 bases and 9 bases, there was a span of 12 bases. CDR3 nucleotides: TGCAGCGTCCGCAGGGTCATTGAGCAGTTCTTC. Amino acid sequence: CSVRRVIEQFF.

This chain joins TRBV27 and TRBJ2-2; 7 nucleotides line up with TRBD1. This CDR3 contains 17 residues. The germline CDR1 and CDR2 sequences are MNHEY and SMNVEV (reference sequence). Trimming at V came to 6 bases and at J to 5 bases, leaving 15 bases not matched to a gene. In DNA form, the CDR3 reads TGTGCCAGCAGCCCCCGCCCGGGACAGATAACTACCGGGGAGCTGTTTTTT. Its translation: CASSPRPGQITTGELFF.

In its sample, this clonotype was seen a few times. The chain is built from TRBV7-9 and TRBJ2-3; TRBD2 aligns across 8 bases. CDR1 and CDR2 from the germline V gene are SEHNR and FQNEAQ (reference sequence). V shed 5 bases, J shed 4 bases, and the junction held 11 bases outside the gene matches. The CDR3 is 16 residues long. CDR3 bases: TGTGCCAGCAGCCCACTGACTAGCGCCCTCCCAGATACGCAGTATTTT. Translating gives CASSPLTSALPDTQYF.

This clonotype was counted a few times. V is TRBV10-3 and J is TRBJ2-3, with 9 nucleotides matching TRBD2. This CDR3 spans 16 amino acids. Trimming removed 2 bases from V and 2 bases from J; junction bases left unmatched: 5. Per germline, CDR1 ENHRY and CDR2 SYGVKD. The CDR3 protein is CAISEASGGPTDTQYF. The DNA of the CDR3 is TGTGCCATCAGTGAGGCCAGCGGGGGGCCCACAGATACGCAGTATTTT.

The chain recombines TRBV6-2 or TRBV6-3 with TRBJ1-5; no definite D call. The CDR3 sequence is 13 residues long. Per germline, CDR1 MNHEY and CDR2 SVGEGT. V was shortened by 6 bases and J by 6 bases, with 12 bases between the two germline ends. The DNA of the CDR3 is TGTGCCAGCAGACCCCCGACGGGTCAGCCCCAGCATTTT. Its translation: CASRPPTGQPQHF.

This clonotype was observed a few times. The CDR3 protein is CASSTRQGGEKLFF. CDR3 sequence (DNA): TGTGCCAGCAGCACGCGTCAGGGCGGCGAAAAACTGTTTTTT. The rearrangement uses TRBV7-9 and TRBJ1-4; perhaps TRBD1 as D (5 bases). CDR1 is SEHNR and CDR2 is FQNEAQ in the germline V gene (reference sequence). This CDR3 is 14 amino acids long. Trimming stripped 5 bases from V and 8 bases from J, with 15 bases between.

This sequence joins TRBV30 and TRBJ2-7; D is ambiguous. Trimming cost V 0 bases and J 0 bases, with 9 bases left between them. Germline V gene lookup returns CDR1 GTSNPN and CDR2 SVGIG (reference sequence). The CDR3 totals 14 residues. Here the CDR3 DNA reads TGTGCCTGGAGTGTAAGGCCAGTCTCCTACGAGCAGTACTTC. Protein sequence: CAWSVRPVSYEQYF.

V is TRBV27 and J is TRBJ2-1, with D perhaps matching TRBD1 or TRBD2 (5 bases each). V dropped 6 bases and J dropped 10 bases, with 16 bases sitting between them. Germline CDR1 is MNHEY and CDR2 is SMNVEV (reference sequence). The CDR3 runs 13 residues. The CDR3 spells CASRRGFLGEQFF. The CDR3 DNA sequence: TGTGCCAGCAGGAGGGGATTCCTGGGGGAGCAGTTCTTC.

This clonotype was recorded a few times. This chain uses TRBV20-1 with TRBJ2-1, with 14 positions matching TRBD2. This CDR3 region has 17 residues. The germline V gene encodes CDR1 DFQATT and CDR2 SNEGSKA (reference sequence). The CDR3: CSVIGTSGSRSYNEQFF. The CDR3 DNA reads TGCAGCGTTATCGGGACTAGCGGGAGTAGATCCTACAATGAGCAGTTCTTC.

This clonotype was recorded many times. The gene calls are TRBV4-3 and TRBJ2-1, with D possibly matching TRBD2 (6 bases). V gave up 0 bases and J gave up 11 bases, with 14 bases separating them. CDR3 length: 14 residues. Germline CDR1 and CDR2: LGHNA and YSLEER. CDR3 sequence: CASSQEEGAMKQFF. In DNA form, the CDR3 reads TGCGCCAGCAGCCAAGAGGAGGGTGCAATGAAGCAGTTCTTC.

This clonotype was detected a few times. V usage is TRBV12-3 or TRBV12-4 and J usage is TRBJ1-4, with TRBD1 identical over 9 bases. The CDR3 runs to 14 residues. Trimming at V came to 5 bases and at J to 10 bases, leaving 8 bases not matched to a gene. DNA of the CDR3: TGTGCCAGCAGTCCCGGGACAGGGAACGCAAAACTGTTTTTT. Its protein is CASSPGTGNAKLFF.

J is TRBJ2-6 and V is TRBV7-2; D remains ambiguous. The CDR3 has 16 residues. The V gene lost 1 base and the J gene lost 1 base, with 8 bases spanning the gap. CDR1 SGHTA and CDR2 FQGNSA come from the germline V gene. The CDR3 DNA follows: TGTGCCAGCAGCTTAGACAGCACTTCTGGGGCCAACGTCCTGACTTTC. Its protein is CASSLDSTSGANVLTF.

The J gene is TRBJ2-3, the V gene TRBV10-3, with 9 bases lining up with TRBD1. The V gene end was trimmed by 6 bases and the J gene end by 6 bases; junction bases not matched to a gene: 7. From germline, CDR1 is ENHRY and CDR2 SYGVKD. CDR3 size: 14 residues. CDR3 residues: CAIRPGQGVDTQYF. The CDR3 nucleotides are TGTGCCATCAGGCCGGGACAGGGAGTGGATACGCAGTATTTT.

The sample holds a few counts of this clonotype. The V call is TRBV3-1, the J call TRBJ2-3; D remains ambiguous. The CDR3 covers 12 residues. The V and J ends lost 4 bases and 7 bases respectively, with 9 bases between them. Germline lookup yields CDR1 LGHDT and CDR2 YNNKEL (reference sequence). Here the CDR3 reads CASSPTEHTQYF. CDR3 sequence (DNA): TGTGCCAGCAGCCCGACGGAGCATACGCAGTATTTT.

This sequence joins TRBV27 and TRBJ2-2, with D possibly TRBD2 on 6 matching bases. The CDR3 has 14 amino acids. Trimming left V 5 bases short and J 8 bases short, with 15 bases between. From germline, CDR1 is MNHEY and CDR2 SMNVEV (reference sequence). Written as DNA, the CDR3 is TGTGCCAGCAGTGGGACTGTCCGTCCGGGGGAGCTGTTTTTT. Its translation is CASSGTVRPGELFF.

This clonotype has ten or more counts. The genes are TRBV11-2 and TRBJ2-1; D ambiguous. The V end lost 5 bases, the J end lost 3 bases, and 11 bases lay between the germline ends. CDR3 length equals 14 residues. The germline gives CDR1 SGHAT, CDR2 FQNNGV. CDR3 bases: TGTGCCAGCAGCATCCGGGTCGGCTACAATGAGCAGTTCTTC. Translated, it gives CASSIRVGYNEQFF. Full variable domain (missing parts from reference TRBV11-2 and TRBJ2-1): EAGVAQSPRYKIIEKRQSVAFWCNPISGHATLYWYQQILGQGPKLLIQFQNNGVVDDSQLPKDRFSAERLKGVDSTLKIQPAKLEDSAVYLCASSIRVGYNEQFFGPGTRLTVL.

The table lists this clonotype with many counts. The chain's CDR3 is CASSSSGRGDTQYF. The CDR3 DNA reads TGTGCCAGCAGCTCTAGCGGGAGGGGAGATACGCAGTATTTT. This rearrangement joins TRBV7-8 to TRBJ2-3; TRBD2 agrees at 12 bases. This CDR3 is built from 14 residues. V dropped 4 bases and J dropped 5; count of bases not matched to a gene: 1. Germline CDR1 and CDR2: SGHVS and FQNEAQ.

This clonotype was seen a handful of times. CDR3 sequence reads: CASSPSGSKNIQYF. The CDR3 DNA sequence: TGCGCCAGCAGTCCTAGCGGTTCCAAAAACATTCAGTACTTC. The chain employs TRBV10-1 and TRBJ2-4; TRBD2 agrees at 7 bases. The CDR3 covers 14 residues. The junction had 3 bases not matched to a gene; V was cut back by 5 bases and J by 2 bases. Looked up from germline, CDR1 is WNHNN and CDR2 is SYGVQD (reference sequence).

This clonotype was seen only a few times. This chain links TRBV28 with TRBJ2-1; 9 bases align to TRBD2. CDR3 size: 14 residues. Losses at the gene ends were 2 bases for V and 9 bases for J; bases not matched to a gene: 5. Germline-derived CDR1 and CDR2 are MDHEN and SYDVKM. This CDR3 is CASSLAGGGGEQFF. The CDR3 coding sequence is TGTGCCAGCAGTTTAGCGGGAGGGGGAGGTGAGCAGTTCTTC.

The genes are TRBV15 and TRBJ2-3, with 10 nucleotides matching TRBD1. J was trimmed by 3 bases and V by 8 bases; bases with no gene match: 14. Germline V lookup: CDR1 LNHNV, CDR2 YYDKDF (reference sequence). This CDR3 has 17 amino acids. The CDR3 DNA sequence: TGTGCCACCTCCAACCCCCGGGACAGGGGTTTAACAGATACGCAGTATTTT. It yields the protein CATSNPRDRGLTDTQYF.

In this sample, this clonotype turned up a few times. This CDR3 is CASSTRLAPYNEQFF. CDR3 sequence (DNA): TGTGCCAGCAGCACTAGACTAGCCCCCTACAATGAGCAGTTCTTC. The chain combines TRBV7-9 with TRBJ2-1, with 7 bases that match TRBD2. The ends lost 5 bases at V and 2 bases at J; junction bases unmatched: 6. CDR1 and CDR2 from the germline V gene are SEHNR and FQNEAQ (reference sequence). The CDR3 runs to 15 residues.

This clonotype has a handful of counts. The V call is TRBV24-1, the J call TRBJ2-5; unclear D gene. Germline CDR1 reads KGHDR; CDR2 reads SFDVKD. The CDR3 extends over 15 amino acids. V lost 0 bases and J 2 bases, leaving 9 bases between the germline ends. This chain's CDR3 is CATSDLRMGQETQYF. DNA for the CDR3: TGTGCCACCAGTGATTTGCGCATGGGGCAAGAGACCCAGTACTTC.

This clonotype has only a few counts. The CDR3 DNA is TGCAGTGCTAGCAGATTAAGCGGGCATAACACCGGGGAGCTGTTTTTT. It is translated as CSASRLSGHNTGELFF. The chain has TRBV20-1 and TRBJ2-2, with D maybe TRBD2 (6 bases). Trimming removed 3 bases at V and 2 bases at J, with 16 bases between. CDR1 DFQATT and CDR2 SNEGSKA come from the germline V gene (reference sequence). The CDR3 totals 16 residues.

V usage is TRBV20-1 and J usage is TRBJ2-4; perhaps TRBD1 as D (5 bases). Germline CDR1 is DFQATT and CDR2 is SNEGSKA (reference sequence). The CDR3 runs to 14 residues. V lost 3 bases, J lost 0 bases, and 9 bases lay in between. CDR3 sequence: CSARTDLAKNIQYF. CDR3 DNA sequence: TGCAGTGCTAGGACAGACTTAGCCAAAAACATTCAGTACTTC.

The rearrangement uses TRBV20-1 and TRBJ2-1, with a weak D call TRBD1 (6 bases). The CDR3 covers 14 residues. Germline V gene lookup returns CDR1 DFQATT and CDR2 SNEGSKA (reference sequence). V dropped 4 bases and J dropped 2 bases, with 12 bases sitting between them. CDR3 DNA: TGCAGTGCTACTTCAGGGGCGGCCTACAATGAGCAGTTCTTC. Encoded protein: CSATSGAAYNEQFF.

This chain joins TRBV7-2 and TRBJ1-2; 7 bases fit TRBD1. The junction had 8 bases not matched to a gene; V was cut back by 1 base and J by 0 bases. The CDR3 is 17 residues long. CDR1 is SGHTA and CDR2 is FQGNSA in the germline V gene. The CDR3 is CASSLGYGTAANYGYTF. CDR3 coding DNA: TGTGCCAGCAGCTTAGGGTATGGGACAGCTGCTAACTATGGCTACACCTTC.

This clonotype came up a few times. The gene calls are TRBV9 and TRBJ2-7; no firm D call. Deletions cut 0 bases from V and 8 bases from J, with 12 bases between. CDR3 length equals 13 residues. The germline V gene has CDR1 SGDLS and CDR2 YYNGEE. Here the CDR3 DNA reads TGTGCCAGCAGCGTAGGGCCCGGCCCCCAGCAGTACTTC. Amino acid sequence: CASSVGPGPQQYF.

This clonotype was recorded a few times. The V gene is TRBV9, the J gene TRBJ1-3; 7 nucleotides match TRBD1. The CDR3 is 16 residues long. V shed 3 bases, J shed 2 bases, and the junction held 8 bases outside the gene matches. Germline V gene data show CDR1 as SGDLS and CDR2 as YYNGEE. In DNA form, the CDR3 reads TGTGCCAGCAGCGGATACAGGGGACGGACTGGAAACACCATATATTTT. Protein product: CASSGYRGRTGNTIYF.

In this sample, this clonotype turned up a few times. The chain joins TRBV7-2 to TRBJ2-1; 9 bases match TRBD2. This CDR3 comprises 15 residues. Germline V lookup: CDR1 SGHTA, CDR2 FQGNSA. The V gene end was trimmed by 1 base and the J gene end by 7 bases; junction bases not matched to a gene: 5. This chain's CDR3 is CASSLVRAGGNEQFF. The CDR3 DNA sequence: TGTGCCAGCAGCTTAGTAAGAGCGGGAGGAAATGAGCAGTTCTTC.

J is TRBJ2-3 and V is TRBV20-1; D tentatively fits TRBD1 or TRBD2 (5 bases each). The CDR3 has 15 amino acids. Germline CDR1 DFQATT, CDR2 SNEGSKA (reference sequence). V was pared by 2 bases and J by 5 bases, with 17 bases between. The chain's CDR3 is CSARPGTLTGDTQYF. In DNA, the CDR3 is TGCAGTGCTAGACCCGGGACCCTAACAGGAGATACGCAGTATTTT.